Given below is one T cell receptor beta chain in context. Its antigen is undetermined. Within the sample, other DNA sequences also encode this same CDR3. The healthy adult donors were HIV-negative and reported no recent acute infections or vaccinations. The data were taken from a study of shared clonotypes between healthy human individuals. Study in general: Each donor had three CD4 naive, three CD4 memory, two CD8 naive and one CD8 memory plate.

Notes on the study in general: Against clonotypes common to all four donors, non-shared ones had lower generation probabilities.

Trimming took 0 bases from V and 5 from J, leaving 14 bases between them. Germline loops: CDR1 SGHRS, CDR2 YFSETQ. The length of the CDR3 is 15 residues. Sequencing was performed with immunoSEQ multiplex PCR; in TCRdb, only in-frame clones are kept and a portion is missing. Of under 2.5 million clones in the sample, 85% to 95% are singletons; the top ten hold around 0.35%. The chain couples TRBV5-1 to TRBJ2-5; D ambiguous. Sequencing used naive CD4+ T cells from PBMCs. The subset: CD45RA+ positively selected. The clonotype was recovered from a man aged 18 to 29 in good health. Some clones in this sample may be carry-over from other donors' samples. The DNA of the CDR3 is TGCGCCAGCAGCTTGGAGGCAGCATCGTGGGAGACCCAGTACTTC. It is translated as CASSLEAASWETQYF.